Listed here is a single T cell receptor beta chain. The sample comes from a study of shared clonotypes between healthy human individuals. Input per replicate PCR of unsorted PBMC was about 300 ng DNA, corresponding to around 28,000 T cell genomes. Libraries were prepared by immunoSEQ multiplex PCR; TCRdb keeps only in-frame clonotypes and omits some of them. The sample records about 490,000 clones, roughly 78% being singletons. This CDR3 spans 14 amino acids. Germline-derived CDR1 and CDR2 are SQVTM and ANQGSEA. The trim removed 4 bases at V and 0 bases at J, leaving 3 bases unmatched. The TCR comes from a woman aged 40 to 55 in good health. Some clones in this sample may be carry-over from other donors' samples. The V call is TRBV29-1, the J call TRBJ2-7, with 10 nucleotides matching TRBD2. The sequenced material came from PBMCs. The CDR3 reads CSVASGSASYEQYF. The DNA of the CDR3 is TGCAGCGTTGCTAGCGGGAGCGCCTCCTACGAGCAGTACTTC.